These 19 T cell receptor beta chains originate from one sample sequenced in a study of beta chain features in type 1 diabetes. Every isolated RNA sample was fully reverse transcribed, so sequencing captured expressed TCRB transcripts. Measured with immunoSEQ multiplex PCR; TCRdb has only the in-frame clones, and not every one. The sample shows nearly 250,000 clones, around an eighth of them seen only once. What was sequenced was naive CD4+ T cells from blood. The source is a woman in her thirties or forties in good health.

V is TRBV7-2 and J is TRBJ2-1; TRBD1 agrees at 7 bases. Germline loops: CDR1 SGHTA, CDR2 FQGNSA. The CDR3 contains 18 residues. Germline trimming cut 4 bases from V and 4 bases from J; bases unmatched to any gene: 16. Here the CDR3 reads CASSSTPLPLDRYNEQFF. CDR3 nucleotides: TGTGCCAGCAGCTCCACCCCTCTCCCCTTGGACAGGTACAATGAGCAGTTCTTC.

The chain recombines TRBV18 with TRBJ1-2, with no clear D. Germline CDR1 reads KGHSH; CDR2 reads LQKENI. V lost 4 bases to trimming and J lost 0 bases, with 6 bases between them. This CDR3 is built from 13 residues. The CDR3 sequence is CASSLGPNYGYTF. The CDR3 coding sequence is TGTGCCAGCTCACTCGGTCCTAACTATGGCTACACCTTC.

CDR3 DNA: TGTGCCAGTAGTACCCAGGGTCCACCCAGCACAGATACGCAGTATTTT. It codes for CASSTQGPPSTDTQYF. The rearrangement links TRBV19 to TRBJ2-3; possible D gene TRBD1, 5 bases. From germline, CDR1 is LNHDA and CDR2 SQIVND (reference sequence). V was clipped by 4 bases and J by 0 bases, with 14 bases between them. CDR3 length: 16 amino acids.

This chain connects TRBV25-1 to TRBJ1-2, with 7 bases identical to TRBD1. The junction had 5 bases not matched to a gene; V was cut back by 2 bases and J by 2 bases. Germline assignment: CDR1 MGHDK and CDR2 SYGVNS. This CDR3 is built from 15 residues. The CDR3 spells CASSELDRNNYGYTF. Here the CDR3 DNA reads TGTGCCAGCAGTGAACTGGACAGGAACAACTATGGCTACACCTTC.

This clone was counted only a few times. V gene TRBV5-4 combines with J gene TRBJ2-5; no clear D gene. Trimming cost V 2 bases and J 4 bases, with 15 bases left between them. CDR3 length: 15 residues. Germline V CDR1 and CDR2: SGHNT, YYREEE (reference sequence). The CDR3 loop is CASSFRGWSLETQYF. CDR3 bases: TGTGCCAGCAGCTTCCGAGGCTGGTCCCTAGAGACCCAGTACTTC.

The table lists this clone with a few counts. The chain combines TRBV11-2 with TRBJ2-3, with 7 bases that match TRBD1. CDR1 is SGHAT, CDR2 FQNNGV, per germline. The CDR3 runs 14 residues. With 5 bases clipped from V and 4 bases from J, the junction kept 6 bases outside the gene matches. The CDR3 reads CASSRDRGADTQYF. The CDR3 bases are TGTGCCAGCAGCAGGGACAGAGGGGCAGATACGCAGTATTTT.

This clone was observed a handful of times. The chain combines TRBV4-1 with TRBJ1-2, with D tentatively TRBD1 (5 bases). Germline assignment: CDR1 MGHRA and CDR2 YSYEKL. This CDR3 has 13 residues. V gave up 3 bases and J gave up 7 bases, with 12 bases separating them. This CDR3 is CASSQIGVVGYTF. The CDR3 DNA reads TGCGCCAGCAGCCAGATAGGGGTCGTTGGCTACACCTTC.

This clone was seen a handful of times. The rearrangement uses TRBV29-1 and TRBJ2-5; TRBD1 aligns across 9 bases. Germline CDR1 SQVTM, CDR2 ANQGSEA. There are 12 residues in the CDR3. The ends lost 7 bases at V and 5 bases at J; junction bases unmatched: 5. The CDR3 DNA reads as TGCAGCGCTCACAGGGGGCGGGAGACCCAGTACTTC. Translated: CSAHRGRETQYF.

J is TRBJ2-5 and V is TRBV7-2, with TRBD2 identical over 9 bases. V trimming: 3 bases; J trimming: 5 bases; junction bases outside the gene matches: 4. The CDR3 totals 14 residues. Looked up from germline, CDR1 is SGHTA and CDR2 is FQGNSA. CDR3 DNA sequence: TGTGCCAGCAGCTTGTCTAGCGGGGCCGAGACCCAGTACTTC. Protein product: CASSLSSGAETQYF.

DNA for the CDR3: TGTGCTAGTGGTTTAGGGACACCCGCGGACCAGCCCCAGCATTTT. This translates into CASGLGTPADQPQHF. The gene calls are TRBV12-5 and TRBJ1-5; D is possibly TRBD1 (6 bases). Germline assignment: CDR1 LGHNT and CDR2 FRNRAP. Trimming removed 3 bases at V and 7 bases at J, with 16 bases between. This CDR3 is 15 amino acids long.

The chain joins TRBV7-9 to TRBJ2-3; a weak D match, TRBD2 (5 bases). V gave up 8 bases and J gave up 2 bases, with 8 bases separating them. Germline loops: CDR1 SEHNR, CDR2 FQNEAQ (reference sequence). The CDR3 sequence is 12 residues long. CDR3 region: CASGGATDTQYF. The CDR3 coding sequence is TGTGCCAGCGGAGGTGCCACAGATACGCAGTATTTT.

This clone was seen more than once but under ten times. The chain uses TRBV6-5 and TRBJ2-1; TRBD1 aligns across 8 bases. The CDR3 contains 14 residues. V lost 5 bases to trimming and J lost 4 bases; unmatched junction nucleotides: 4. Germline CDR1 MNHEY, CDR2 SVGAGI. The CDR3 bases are TGTGCCAGCAGTGGCGGGACAGGATACAATGAGCAGTTCTTC. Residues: CASSGGTGYNEQFF.

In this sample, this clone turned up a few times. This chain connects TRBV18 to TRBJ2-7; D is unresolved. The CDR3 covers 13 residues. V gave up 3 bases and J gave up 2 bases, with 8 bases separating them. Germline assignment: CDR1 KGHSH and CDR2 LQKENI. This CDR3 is CASSPADTYEQYF. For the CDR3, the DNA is TGTGCCAGCTCACCGGCAGATACCTACGAGCAGTACTTC. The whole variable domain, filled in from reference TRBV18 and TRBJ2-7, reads NAGVMQNPRHLVRRRGQEARLRCSPMKGHSHVYWYRQLPEEGLKFMVYLQKENIIDESGMPKERFSAEFPKEGPSILRIQQVVRGDSAAYFCASSPADTYEQYFGPGTRLTVT.

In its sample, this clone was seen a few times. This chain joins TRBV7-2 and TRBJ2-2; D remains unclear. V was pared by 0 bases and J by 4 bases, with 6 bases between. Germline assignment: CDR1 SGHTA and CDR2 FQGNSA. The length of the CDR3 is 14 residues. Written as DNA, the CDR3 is TGTGCCAGCAGCTTAGCTGAGAGCACCGGGGAGCTGTTTTTT. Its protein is CASSLAESTGELFF.

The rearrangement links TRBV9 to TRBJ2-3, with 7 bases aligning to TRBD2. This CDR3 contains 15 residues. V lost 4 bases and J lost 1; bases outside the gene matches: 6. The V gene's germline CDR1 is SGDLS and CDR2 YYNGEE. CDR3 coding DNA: TGTGCCAGCAGCCTGACTAGCCTAGGCACAGATACGCAGTATTTT. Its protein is CASSLTSLGTDTQYF.

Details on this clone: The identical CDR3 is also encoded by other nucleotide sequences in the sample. Written as DNA, the CDR3 is TGTGCCAGCAGCTTGAGGACAGGGGATAATTCACCCCTCCACTTT. Translated: CASSLRTGDNSPLHF. V is TRBV5-4 and J is TRBJ1-6; 9 bases agree with TRBD1. The CDR3 totals 15 residues. Germline V CDR1 and CDR2: SGHNT, YYREEE (reference sequence). Trimming cost V 1 base and J 5 bases; bases outside gene matches: 1.

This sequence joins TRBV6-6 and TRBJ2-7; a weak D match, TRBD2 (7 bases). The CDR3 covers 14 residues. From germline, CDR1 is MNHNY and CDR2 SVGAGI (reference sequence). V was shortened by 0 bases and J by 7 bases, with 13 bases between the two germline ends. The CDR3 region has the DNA TGTGCCAGCAGTTACTCGACGGGGGGCGGTGAGCAGTACTTC. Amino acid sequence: CASSYSTGGGEQYF.

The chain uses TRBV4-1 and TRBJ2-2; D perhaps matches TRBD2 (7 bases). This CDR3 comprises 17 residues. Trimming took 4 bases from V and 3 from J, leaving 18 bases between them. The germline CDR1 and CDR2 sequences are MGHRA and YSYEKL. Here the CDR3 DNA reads TGCGCCAGCAGCCCCATCGGGCGGGGGCGAGACACCGGGGAGCTGTTTTTT. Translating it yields CASSPIGRGRDTGELFF.

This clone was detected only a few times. In DNA form, the CDR3 reads TGTGCCAGTAGTACATCCCCCGCAGGGAAGGCCTACGAGCAGTACTTC. Translated, it gives CASSTSPAGKAYEQYF. The chain employs TRBV19 and TRBJ2-7; TRBD1 is a possible D gene (5 bases). Germline lookup yields CDR1 LNHDA and CDR2 SQIVND (reference sequence). The CDR3 is 16 residues long. V was trimmed by 4 bases and J by 2 bases, leaving 18 bases between them.